What follows is one TCR beta chain and its context. This clonotype was seen only once. There is no known antigen for this receptor. No qualities accompany the bases; no much larger clone lies one base away. The data were taken from a study of T-cell memory formation after mild COVID-19 listed by TCRdb under 2021. With regard to the full study: TCR sequence clusters from the two donors were largely donor specific. T-cell clones expanding and contracting after mild COVID-19 in two donors were tracked by longitudinal TCRalpha and TCRbeta repertoire sequencing. The cohort comprised two young, previously healthy adult volunteers, one female and one male.

For sequencing, an Illumina NovaSeq 6000 was employed. cDNA libraries for TCRalpha and TCRbeta were prepared by 5'RACE using constant-segment primers, with sample barcodes and unique molecular identifiers added. RNA was extracted from every sample with Trizol reagent. Amplification of the libraries took two PCR steps, and the second step added a second sample barcode plus Illumina TruSeq adapters. Sequencing of the libraries was done on an Illumina NovaSeq, producing 2 x 150 bp paired-end reads. On the authors' methods: Reads were demultiplexed and collapsed into UMI-guided consensus sequences with migec v1.2.7. Using mixcr v2.1.11, the UMI consensuses were aligned to TRA and TRB V and J templates and assembled into clonotypes. A clonotype was counted as expanded or contracted only when both edgeR and NoisET called the clonotype significant, with the noise models trained on biological replicates. For edgeR calls, the cutoffs were a false discovery rate-adjusted p below 0.01 and a log2 fold-change threshold of 1. PCA with hierarchical clustering of max-normalized trajectories of the 1000 most abundant clonotypes was used as exploratory dynamics analysis. Separately sequenced CD4+ and CD8+ repertoires were used to assign a CD4 or CD8 phenotype to each responding clone. TCRdb itself trimmed the public reads at Q25 with fastp, ran MiXCR and retained productive beta chains. Identical CDR3 proteins give one entry, which carries the most common genes and DNA. The V and J calls were determined by TCRdb, not by the authors. In all, the sample holds hundreds of thousands of distinct CDR3 sequences, and about 19% of those were seen once. The leading ten clones occupy about 8.8% of the sample.

PBMCs were isolated by Ficoll-Paque density gradient centrifugation. CDR1 and CDR2, looked up from the germline V gene, are MNHEY and SVGAGI. V and J are trimmed by 5 bases and 7 bases, and the gene matches miss 10 bases of the junction. The CDR3 runs 14 residues from the cysteine to the phenylalanine. The retained sequence is limited to the CDR3, 42 bases, with the frame set at the first base. What the work shows at the level of the full study, not this receptor alone: SARS-CoV-2 specificity of the second-wave clones peaking on day 37 was not confirmed. Contracting CD4+ clones were located mainly in the CM and EM memory subsets, whereas CD8+ clones were found to be enriched in EMRA. Balanced CD4/CD8 phenotypes were observed for clones contracting from day 15 to 85, whereas a bias towards CD4+ was observed for a second wave of clones expanding from day 15 to 37. Some responding clones were detected in pre-infection memory, suggesting pre-existing cross-reactive memory T cells joined the SARS-CoV-2 response. The study covered only a couple of mild cases, and larger cohorts including severe cases with pre-infection samples were considered necessary.

The sequenced sample was PBMCs or a T cell subset sorted from them (not recorded which). This sequence was found in an adult woman who had mild COVID-19 (a few samples of this study predate the infection). The sample titles of this study are shuffled in the database, so cell type and time point are left out; the donor was told from shared clones. This receptor chain uses TRBV6-5 and TRBJ1-1; 7 central bases correspond to TRBD1. CDR3 sequence: CASSKTGARGEAFF. The sequence in DNA is TGTGCCAGCAGTAAAACAGGGGCCAGGGGTGAAGCTTTCTTT.